This TCR beta chain was obtained from a study of Ad26.COV2.S vaccination and SARS-CoV-2 variants. V gave up 4 bases and J gave up 3 bases, with 10 bases separating them. The CDR3 runs to 14 residues. Per germline, CDR1 LGHDT and CDR2 YNNKEL (reference sequence). Assay: immunoSEQ multiplex PCR; the TCRdb copy retains only in-frame clones and omits some. The sample lists about 350,000 clones; around 87% were seen once. Treatment denoted: around 19 received Ad26.COV2.S at low or high dose, single or two shots; a few received placebo; per-sample allocation not given. The samples date from day 63 after the first vaccine or placebo injection.

The clonotype was recovered from a person between 18 and 59 years old who received the Ad26.COV2.S COVID-19 vaccine or a placebo. Specimen: peripheral blood, collected in a trial of Ad26.COV2.S vaccine versus placebo. The chain is built from TRBV3-1 (or the pseudogene TRBV3-2) and TRBJ1-3, with unresolved D. CDR3 protein: CASSPQSGGNTIYF. The CDR3, as DNA: TGTGCCAGCAGCCCACAGTCGGGTGGAAACACCATATATTTT.